Following are 22 T cell receptor beta chains from one sample sequenced in a study of T cells in Graves' hyperthyroidism and ophthalmopathy. Amplified regions were TCR beta CDR3 sequences from RNA transcripts. When the TCR CDR3 underwent first-round RT-PCR, the HTBI primer set was used. Via MiXCR, TCRdb re-called the multiplex PCR reads, giving one row per CDR3 protein. Of about 510,000 distinct CDR3 sequences in the sample, roughly 15% were seen once. What was sequenced was blood. The source of these receptors is a woman in her thirties or forties with Graves' hyperthyroidism.

In this sample, this clonotype turned up many times. The V gene is TRBV5-6, the J gene TRBJ2-7, with TRBD2 identical over 10 bases. Germline trimming cut 2 bases from V and 0 bases from J; bases unmatched to any gene: 5. The CDR3 is made up of 16 amino acids. Per the germline V gene, CDR1 is SGHDT and CDR2 is YYEEEE. CDR3 sequence: CASSFSGLARSYEQYF. The CDR3 DNA reads TGTGCCAGCAGCTTTTCGGGACTAGCGCGCTCCTACGAGCAGTACTTC.

The rearrangement joins TRBV30 to TRBJ2-7; the D is unclear. The V and J ends lost 0 bases and 6 bases respectively, with 6 bases between them. Germline CDR1 GTSNPN, CDR2 SVGIG (reference sequence). This CDR3 has 11 amino acids. CDR3 sequence: CAWSVSSEQYF. CDR3 nucleotide sequence: TGTGCCTGGAGTGTGAGTTCCGAGCAGTACTTC.

CDR3 in DNA: TGCAGTGCTAGAGATGGCGACAGCTACCCTGGAAACACCATATATTTT. This sequence encodes CSARDGDSYPGNTIYF. The genes are TRBV20-1 and TRBJ1-3; D may be TRBD1 (5 bases). Germline CDR1 is DFQATT and CDR2 is SNEGSKA (reference sequence). Trimming stripped 0 bases from V and 2 bases from J, with 14 bases between. The CDR3 spans 16 residues.

This clonotype was detected many times. The chain uses TRBV6-1 and TRBJ2-4; D might be TRBD2 (5 bases). Trimming removed 2 bases from V and 8 bases from J, with 13 bases in between. CDR3 length equals 14 residues. Germline V gives CDR1 MNHNS, CDR2 SASEGT. CDR3 sequence: CASSEPPYGDIQYF. As DNA, the CDR3 is TGTGCCAGCAGTGAACCTCCCTACGGGGACATTCAGTACTTC.

The chain employs TRBV3-1 and TRBJ1-5; D not certain. The CDR3 extends over 14 amino acids. In germline, CDR1 is LGHDT, CDR2 YNNKEL (reference sequence). The V and J ends lost 0 bases and 1 base respectively, with 4 bases between them. CDR3 nucleotides: TGTGCCAGCAGCCAAGATACAAGCAATCAGCCCCAGCATTTT. It specifies CASSQDTSNQPQHF. The variable domain in full, with the rest retrieved from reference TRBV3-1 and TRBJ1-5, is DTAVSQTPKYLVTQMGNDKSIKCEQNLGHDTMYWYKQDSKKFLKIMFSYNNKELIINETVPNRFSPKSPDKAHLNLHINSLELGDSAVYFCASSQDTSNQPQHFGDGTRLSIL.

CDR3 protein: CASSLRGIGGNEQFF. CDR3 DNA sequence: TGTGCCAGCAGCTTACGCGGGATTGGGGGGAATGAGCAGTTCTTC. The chain recombines TRBV7-9 with TRBJ2-1; tentative D call: TRBD2 (6 bases). Germline-derived CDR1 and CDR2 are SEHNR and FQNEAQ (reference sequence). V shed 2 bases and J shed 7 bases, with 15 bases lying between them. There are 15 residues in the CDR3.

This clonotype came up many times. The rearrangement links TRBV5-6 to TRBJ2-1; 8 nucleotides align to TRBD2. Germline CDR1 SGHDT, CDR2 YYEEEE. V gave up 0 bases and J gave up 0 bases; unmatched junction bases: 5. This CDR3 contains 17 residues. The CDR3 DNA is TGTGCCAGCAGCTTGGTAACTAGCGGAGGCTCCTACAATGAGCAGTTCTTC. It codes for CASSLVTSGGSYNEQFF.

The chain is built from TRBV10-3 and TRBJ1-2; possibly TRBD1 for D (5 bases). This CDR3 contains 15 residues. V lost 3 bases and J lost 2, with 13 bases in between. Germline CDR1 ENHRY, CDR2 SYGVKD. This CDR3 is CAISDVGGLNYGYTF. In DNA form, the CDR3 reads TGTGCCATCAGTGATGTTGGGGGTTTAAACTATGGCTACACCTTC.

Turning to this clonotype: At one end the junction does not follow the germline gene, possibly because of a read error. This chain links TRBV6-1 with TRBJ2-1; D is ambiguous. CDR1 MNHNS and CDR2 SASEGT come from the germline V gene. CDR3 size: 16 residues. CDR3 sequence: CASSESAASSYNEQFF. The CDR3 DNA follows: TGCGCCAGCAGTGAGTCTGCGGCCAGCTCCTACAATGAGCAGTTCTTC.

This clonotype was recorded at least ten times. The chain has TRBV2 and TRBJ1-5; TRBD1 matches 8 bases. The CDR3 has 12 amino acids. Per germline, CDR1 SNHLY and CDR2 FYNNEI. The CDR3 loop is CGVGQGGQPQHF. The CDR3 coding sequence is TGTGGAGTCGGACAGGGCGGTCAGCCCCAGCATTTT.

This clonotype was found a few times. This rearrangement joins TRBV5-1 to TRBJ2-1; possibly TRBD2 for D (6 bases). The germline V gene has CDR1 SGHRS and CDR2 YFSETQ. Trimming took 0 bases from V and 6 from J, leaving 19 bases between them. The CDR3 length is 17 residues. The CDR3: CASSLAPAASVGNEQFF. The CDR3 DNA reads TGCGCCAGCAGCTTGGCCCCGGCGGCTAGCGTTGGCAATGAGCAGTTCTTC.

The chain links TRBV9 to TRBJ1-3; 8 bases map to TRBD1. The germline gives CDR1 SGDLS, CDR2 YYNGEE. CDR3 size: 15 residues. Trimming removed 4 bases from V and 3 bases from J; junction bases left unmatched: 6. CDR3 nucleotide sequence: TGTGCCAGCAGCACCCGGACAGGGAATGGAAACACCATATATTTT. Encoded protein: CASSTRTGNGNTIYF.

The sample holds a few counts of this clonotype. The chain joins TRBV30 to TRBJ2-5; 7 bases match TRBD2. From germline, CDR1 is GTSNPN and CDR2 SVGIG (reference sequence). This CDR3 is 14 amino acids long. J lost 5 bases, V lost 3 bases, and 9 bases had no gene match. CDR3 DNA: TGTGCCTGGAGGCTCCAGGGAGGGCTCGAGACCCAGTACTTC. This gives the protein CAWRLQGGLETQYF.

This clonotype occurred a few times. The chain joins TRBV7-3 to TRBJ2-1; 10 positions agree with TRBD2. Germline CDR1 and CDR2: SGHTA and FQGTGA. V was clipped by 1 base and J by 7 bases; unmatched bases: 4. The CDR3 spans 15 residues. CDR3 bases: TGTGCCAGCAGCTTAATCCTAGCGGGAGCTAATGAGCAGTTCTTC. Encoded protein: CASSLILAGANEQFF.

This clonotype was counted only a few times. The rearrangement uses TRBV29-1 and TRBJ1-4; D may be TRBD1 (6 bases). Germline V gene data show CDR1 as SQVTM and CDR2 as ANQGSEA. V lost 4 bases and J lost 8, with 14 bases in between. This CDR3 has 13 amino acids. The CDR3 DNA reads as TGCAGCGTTGGGTGGGGGGGGCAAGAAAAACTGTTTTTT. This codes for CSVGWGGQEKLFF. The complete variable domain, with remaining parts taken from reference TRBV29-1 and TRBJ1-4, reads SAVISQKPSRDICQRGTSLTIQCQVDSQVTMMFWYRQQPGQSLTLIATANQGSEATYESGFVIDKFPISRPNLTFSTLTVSNMSPEDSSIYLCSVGWGGQEKLFFGSGTQLSVL.

This clonotype was counted at least ten times. The chain carries TRBV10-1 and TRBJ1-5; D unclear. V was cut by 9 bases and J by 2 bases, with 11 bases left in between. Germline CDR1 and CDR2: WNHNN and SYGVQD (reference sequence). The CDR3 loop spans 13 amino acids. CDR3 residues: CASSNGGNQPQHF. CDR3 sequence (DNA): TGCGCCAGTAGCAACGGGGGCAATCAGCCCCAGCATTTT.

The gene calls are TRBV29-1 and TRBJ2-7, with D possibly matching TRBD2 (6 bases). The CDR3 runs 13 residues. V shed 4 bases and J shed 1 base, with 11 bases lying between them. The V gene's germline CDR1 is SQVTM and CDR2 ANQGSEA. The CDR3 spells CSVGAGGSYEQYF. DNA of the CDR3: TGCAGCGTTGGGGCCGGGGGATCCTACGAGCAGTACTTC.

The rearrangement uses TRBV6-1 and TRBJ2-2; D possibly corresponds to TRBD1 (5 bases). CDR1 is MNHNS, CDR2 SASEGT, per germline. CDR3 length: 12 amino acids. Trimming stripped 5 bases from V and 7 bases from J, with 8 bases between. The CDR3 is CASSYQGGELFF. The CDR3 nucleotides read TGTGCCAGCAGTTATCAGGGCGGGGAGCTGTTTTTT.

This clonotype occurred a few times. V usage is TRBV5-8 and J usage is TRBJ1-4; D might be TRBD1 (6 bases). The CDR3 is 15 amino acids. The germline gives CDR1 SGHTS, CDR2 YDEGEE. V was pared by 4 bases and J by 7 bases, with 17 bases between. The chain's CDR3 is CASSLGQRGVEKLFF. Here the CDR3 DNA reads TGTGCCAGCAGCCTAGGACAGCGGGGCGTTGAAAAACTGTTTTTT.

This clonotype was picked up many times. CDR3 amino acids: CASSATGGGNSPLHF. CDR3 bases: TGTGCCAGCAGCGCGACAGGGGGCGGTAATTCACCCCTCCACTTT. The chain couples TRBV2 to TRBJ1-6, with 10 bases identical to TRBD1. Germline CDR1 and CDR2: SNHLY and FYNNEI. The CDR3 is made up of 15 amino acids. The V and J ends lost 6 bases and 6 bases, in that order; junction bases with no gene match: 5.

This clonotype was picked up many times. The chain has TRBV7-2 and TRBJ2-5; D call uncertain. CDR3 length: 14 residues. Trimming stripped 2 bases from V and 5 bases from J, with 12 bases between. Germline-derived CDR1 and CDR2 are SGHTA and FQGNSA. The CDR3 here is CASSLRRSLETQYF. CDR3 DNA: TGTGCCAGCAGCTTAAGGCGCTCCCTGGAGACCCAGTACTTC.

The chain links TRBV14 to TRBJ2-1, with TRBD2 matching 10 bases. The CDR3 totals 20 residues. Germline lookup yields CDR1 SGHDN and CDR2 FVKESK. The ends lost 5 bases at V and 5 bases at J; junction bases unmatched: 21. Written as DNA, the CDR3 is TGTGCCAGCAGCGCTAGGGGCGCGGATTTCACTAGCGGGGCAAACAATGAGCAGTTCTTC. It specifies CASSARGADFTSGANNEQFF.